The source of this T cell receptor beta chain is a study of cytomegalovirus exposure and HLA in healthy donors. CDR3 length: 14 residues. The V gene lost 4 bases and the J gene lost 2 bases, with 13 bases spanning the gap. Germline CDR1 is SGDLS and CDR2 is YYNGEE. The PCR contained 60 Vbeta and 13 Jbeta primers. Assay: immunoSEQ multiplex PCR; the TCRdb copy retains only in-frame clones and omits some. The table shows over 110,000 clones, with about four fifths occurring only once. The V and J genes are TRBV9 and TRBJ2-7, with D perhaps matching TRBD2 (5 bases). Material: PBMCs. The clonotype comes from a male donor in good health and CMV-seropositive. The CDR3 DNA is TGTGCCAGCAGCCCGAACGGGGATCCCTACGAGCAGTACTTC. Amino acids: CASSPNGDPYEQYF.